A selection of T cell receptor beta chains follows, all from one sample in a study of T cells in localized non-small cell lung cancer. Using immunoSEQ multiplex PCR, the repertoire was profiled, and TCRdb retains in-frame clones only, with some absent. The sample shows over 2,000 clones, roughly 45% of them seen only once. Sequenced material: lung tumor tissue, taken before any cancer treatment. These receptors were collected from a woman aged 35 to 75 with stage II squamous cell lung carcinoma. The CDR3 runs from the conserved cysteine through the conserved F or W. Each record gives: CDR3 length, J gene, clone size, D gene, V gene, CDR3 protein, CDR3 DNA. The D gene is left open where the match is weak. Expanded clones are given a class, and other clones once, few, many or no size at all.

14	TRBJ2-1	few	-	TRBV18	CASSPPSLYNEQFF	TGTGCCAGCTCACCACCGTCCCTTTACAATGAGCAGTTCTTC
16	TRBJ2-1	-	TRBD2	TRBV19	CASNPSARGGGNEQFF	TGTGCCAGTAATCCCTCGGCACGGGGGGGCGGGAATGAGCAGTTCTTC
14	TRBJ2-1	few	-	TRBV9	CASNPWDSYNEQFF	TGTGCCAGCAACCCTTGGGACTCCTACAATGAGCAGTTCTTC
14	TRBJ1-1	-	-	TRBV18	CASSPNSENTEAFF	TGTGCCAGCTCACCCAATAGCGAGAACACTGAAGCTTTCTTT
14	TRBJ1-3	few	-	TRBV9	CASRLSRVGNTIYF	TGTGCCAGCAGGCTCAGTAGGGTGGGAAACACCATATATTTT
20	TRBJ1-2	-	TRBD1	TRBV2	CANQGSPRETKQQGIYGYTF	TGTGCCAACCAAGGTTCACCCCGAGAGACGAAACAACAGGGGATCTATGGCTACACCTTC
14	TRBJ2-5	once	-	TRBV28	CASLSSGPFVTQYF	TGTGCCAGCTTGAGTAGCGGACCTTTCGTGACCCAGTACTTC
16	TRBJ2-1	-	TRBD1	TRBV6-7	CASSYGQGSSYNEQFF	TGTGCCAGCAGTTATGGACAGGGTAGCTCCTACAATGAGCAGTTCTTC
15	TRBJ1-2	few	TRBD1	TRBV19	CASSTLGQGVYGYTF	TGTGCCAGTAGTACCCTTGGACAGGGCGTCTATGGCTACACCTTC
14	TRBJ1-5	few	-	TRBV9	CASSAESRNQPQHF	TGTGCCAGCAGTGCGGAAAGTAGGAATCAGCCCCAGCATTTT
14	TRBJ2-5	-	TRBD2	TRBV29-1	CSVASAGGRETQYF	TGCAGCGTTGCGTCAGCGGGGGGGCGGGAGACCCAGTACTTC
15	TRBJ1-3	-	-	TRBV9	CASSVVPQGGNTIYF	TGTGCCAGCAGCGTAGTACCCCAGGGGGGAAACACCATATATTTT
14	TRBJ1-2	-	-	TRBV19	CASLGQGIYYGYTF	TGTGCCAGTTTGGGTCAGGGGATATACTATGGCTACACCTTC
14	TRBJ2-1	few	TRBD1	TRBV10-3	CATQGQGEYNEQFF	TGTGCCACCCAAGGACAGGGAGAATACAATGAGCAGTTCTTC
16	TRBJ1-2	-	-	TRBV7-5	CASSWDRSSSNYGYTF	TGTGCCAGCAGCTGGGACAGGAGCTCCTCTAACTATGGCTACACCTTC
12	TRBJ2-1	few	-	TRBV6-8	CASSQLVSEQFF	TGTGCCAGCAGCCAGCTGGTATCTGAGCAGTTCTTC
17	TRBJ2-5	few	TRBD2	TRBV4-1	CASSQDVGTSGRETQYF	TGCGCCAGCAGCCAAGACGTTGGGACTAGTGGTCGGGAGACCCAGTACTTC
13	TRBJ2-1	-	-	TRBV19	CASSINRDNEQFF	TGTGCCAGTAGTATAAACAGGGACAATGAGCAGTTCTTC
15	TRBJ2-6	medium-sized	-	TRBV6-8	CASSSTSSGANVLTF	TGTGCCAGCAGCTCTACCTCTTCTGGGGCCAACGTCCTGACTTTC
14	TRBJ1-1	-	-	TRBV28	CASSLWPSSTEAFF	TGTGCCAGCAGTTTATGGCCGTCAAGCACTGAAGCTTTCTTT
14	TRBJ2-3	few	TRBD2	TRBV4-1	CASSPSGGADTQYF	TGCGCCAGCAGCCCTAGCGGGGGGGCCGATACGCAGTATTTT
12	TRBJ2-7	once	-	TRBV18	CASSPRGGEQYF	TGTGCCAGCTCACCAAGAGGTGGCGAGCAGTACTTC
13	TRBJ1-1	-	TRBD1	TRBV6-8	CANRHDRATEAFF	TGTGCCAACAGGCACGACAGGGCCACTGAAGCTTTCTTT
13	TRBJ1-1	-	-	TRBV18	CASSPTGGTEAFF	TGTGCCAGCTCACCAACGGGGGGGACTGAAGCTTTCTTT
15	TRBJ2-2	once	-	TRBV18	CASSPLSSNTGELFF	TGTGCCAGCTCACCACTCTCTTCGAACACCGGGGAGCTGTTTTTT
15	TRBJ1-4	-	-	TRBV6-8	CASSDFIRWWEKLFF	TGTGCCAGCAGTGACTTCATCCGCTGGTGGGAAAAACTGTTTTTT
15	TRBJ2-7	-	TRBD1	TRBV18	CASSPNRDSPTEQYF	TGTGCCAGCTCGCCTAACCGGGACAGTCCCACCGAGCAGTACTTC
16	TRBJ2-2	-	TRBD1	TRBV29-1	CSVEVGGQGVAGELFF	TGCAGCGTTGAAGTCGGGGGACAGGGGGTGGCCGGGGAGCTGTTTTTT
13	TRBJ2-7	-	TRBD2	TRBV4-1	CASSTWRGYEQYF	TGCGCCAGCAGCACCTGGCGGGGGTACGAGCAGTACTTC